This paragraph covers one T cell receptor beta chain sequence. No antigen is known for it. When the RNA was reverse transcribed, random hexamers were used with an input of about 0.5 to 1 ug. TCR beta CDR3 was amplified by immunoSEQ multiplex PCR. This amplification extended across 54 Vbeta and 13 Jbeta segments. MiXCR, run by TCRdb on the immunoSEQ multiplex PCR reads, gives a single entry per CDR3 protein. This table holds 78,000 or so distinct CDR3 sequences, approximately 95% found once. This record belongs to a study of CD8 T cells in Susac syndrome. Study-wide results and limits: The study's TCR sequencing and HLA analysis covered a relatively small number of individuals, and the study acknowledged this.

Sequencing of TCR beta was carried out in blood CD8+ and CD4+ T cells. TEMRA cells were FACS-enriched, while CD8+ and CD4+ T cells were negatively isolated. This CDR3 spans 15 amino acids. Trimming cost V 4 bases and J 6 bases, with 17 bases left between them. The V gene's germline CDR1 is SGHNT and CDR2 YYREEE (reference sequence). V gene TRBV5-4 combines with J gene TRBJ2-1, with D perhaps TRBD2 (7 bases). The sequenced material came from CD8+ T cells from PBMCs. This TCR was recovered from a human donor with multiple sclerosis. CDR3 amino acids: CASSRRGGQLNEQFF. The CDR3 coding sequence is TGTGCCAGCAGCCGGAGGGGGGGCCAACTCAATGAGCAGTTCTTC.